The 20 T cell receptor beta chains in this list originate from one sample, sequenced in a study of cytotoxic CD8 clonotypes in ibrutinib-treated CLL. TCRdb's copy holds only in-frame clones and misses some; the assay was immunoSEQ multiplex PCR. Here the sample spans around 200,000 clones, approximately 75% being singletons. The source was PBMCs, collected after 12 months of ibrutinib treatment. Receptors originate from a human donor with chronic lymphocytic leukemia.

The chain recombines TRBV6-5 with TRBJ1-4, with TRBD1 matching 10 bases. The germline V gene encodes CDR1 MNHEY and CDR2 SVGAGI. The trim removed 6 bases at V and 9 bases at J, leaving 7 bases unmatched. The CDR3 spans 14 residues. CDR3 nucleotides: TGTGCCAGCAGCCCCGGGACAGGGGACCAAAAACTGTTTTTT. This encodes CASSPGTGDQKLFF.

J is TRBJ2-1 and V is TRBV27, with D perhaps assigned TRBD1 or TRBD2 (5 bases each). Trimming removed 6 bases at V and 0 bases at J, with 12 bases between. The CDR3 is made up of 15 amino acids. Germline values: CDR1 MNHEY, CDR2 SMNVEV (reference sequence). The chain's CDR3 is CASRPHGASYNEQFF. The CDR3 coding sequence is TGTGCCAGCAGGCCCCACGGGGCCTCCTACAATGAGCAGTTCTTC.

With regard to this clone: No conserved phenylalanine or tryptophan ends this CDR3, so it is likely a read error. The limits of the CDR3 on the DNA are not certain, so only TCRdb's listed CDR3 is given. This CDR3 is CASNSPLGTSRS. The chain employs TRBV9 and TRBJ1-4. CDR1 and CDR2 from the germline V gene are SGDLS and YYNGEE. The CDR3 spans 12 residues, counting both ends.

The chain links TRBV6-5 to TRBJ2-7; D is tentatively TRBD1 or TRBD2 (6 bases each). This CDR3 spans 15 amino acids. V lost 6 bases to trimming and J lost 9 bases, with 24 bases between them. Germline V gives CDR1 MNHEY, CDR2 SVGAGI. The CDR3 region is CASSRGGSSGVGQYF. For the CDR3, the DNA is TGTGCCAGCAGCAGAGGGGGGTCCTCCGGGGTCGGGCAGTACTTC.

The chain couples TRBV19 to TRBJ1-6; no clear D gene. Deletions cut 6 bases from V and 0 bases from J, with 9 bases between. Germline CDR1 is LNHDA and CDR2 is SQIVND (reference sequence). CDR3 size: 15 residues. In DNA form, the CDR3 reads TGTGCCAGTAGCGAAGGGAGCTCCTATAATTCACCCCTCCACTTT. Translation gives CASSEGSSYNSPLHF.

The genes are TRBV6-5 and TRBJ1-4; D call uncertain. With 0 bases removed from V and 8 bases from J, the gap between germline ends came to 10 bases. Per germline, CDR1 MNHEY and CDR2 SVGAGI. The CDR3 has 14 amino acids. Here the CDR3 reads CASSYSSAREKLFF. The CDR3 bases are TGTGCCAGCAGTTACTCGAGCGCCCGGGAAAAACTGTTTTTT.

This clone was seen only a few times. The rearrangement uses TRBV2 and TRBJ2-6; D remains ambiguous. Trimming stripped 3 bases from V and 0 bases from J, with 3 bases between. Germline lookup yields CDR1 SNHLY and CDR2 FYNNEI. CDR3 size: 14 residues. The CDR3 region has the DNA TGTGCCAGCAGTGACCGCTCTGGGGCCAACGTCCTGACTTTC. Amino acids: CASSDRSGANVLTF.

This clone was seen a handful of times. Mismatch with germline at one junction end may stem from a read error. The chain recombines TRBV7-7 with TRBJ2-3; unclear D gene. Germline V gene lookup returns CDR1 SSHAT and CDR2 FNYEAQ (reference sequence). The CDR3 is made up of 15 amino acids. CDR3 region: CASSLAGSSTDTQYF. The CDR3 region has the DNA TGTGCTAGCAGCTTGGCAGGAAGCTCCACAGATACGCAGTATTTT.

This sequence joins TRBV4-1 and TRBJ2-5; maybe TRBD1 (5 bases). CDR3 length: 15 residues. V lost 1 base to trimming and J lost 2 bases, with 11 bases between them. Looked up from germline, CDR1 is MGHRA and CDR2 is YSYEKL. CDR3 DNA: TGCGCCAGCAGCCAAGGCTATCGACAGCAAGAGACCCAGTACTTC. Protein: CASSQGYRQQETQYF.

The chain employs TRBV11-2 and TRBJ2-6; D gene uncertain. The V end was cut by 2 bases, the J end by 0 bases, with 8 bases between. The CDR3 covers 16 residues. Germline values: CDR1 SGHAT, CDR2 FQNNGV. CDR3 coding DNA: TGTGCCAGCAGCTTAAAGGCGGACTCTGGGGCCAACGTCCTGACTTTC. Amino acid sequence: CASSLKADSGANVLTF. The variable domain in full, with the rest retrieved from reference TRBV11-2 and TRBJ2-6, is EAGVAQSPRYKIIEKRQSVAFWCNPISGHATLYWYQQILGQGPKLLIQFQNNGVVDDSQLPKDRFSAERLKGVDSTLKIQPAKLEDSAVYLCASSLKADSGANVLTFGAGSRLTVL.

V usage is TRBV5-1 and J usage is TRBJ1-1; 7 nucleotides match TRBD1. The junction had 0 bases not matched to a gene; V was cut back by 0 bases and J by 1 base. The germline V gene encodes CDR1 SGHRS and CDR2 YFSETQ. The CDR3 consists of 14 residues. For the CDR3, the DNA is TGCGCCAGCAGCTTGGGGGACAGGAACACTGAAGCTTTCTTT. This gives the protein CASSLGDRNTEAFF.

This clone was found many times. The chain joins TRBV6-4 to TRBJ2-2; D is unclear. The CDR3 totals 14 residues. V dropped 3 bases and J dropped 3 bases, with 8 bases sitting between them. CDR1 and CDR2 (germline): MRHNA, SNTAGT. CDR3 DNA: TGTGCCAGCAGTGAAGGATCCGACACCGGGGAGCTGTTTTTT. This codes for CASSEGSDTGELFF.

The rearrangement joins TRBV5-1 to TRBJ2-5; no firm D call. This CDR3 has 16 residues. From germline, CDR1 is SGHRS and CDR2 YFSETQ. Trimming pared 4 bases from V and 4 bases from J, leaving 20 bases between. CDR3 coding DNA: TGCGCCAGCAGCCCGTCCCGTCCAGAAGTAGGAGAGACCCAGTACTTC. This codes for CASSPSRPEVGETQYF.

V gene TRBV5-1 combines with J gene TRBJ2-1; TRBD2 agrees at 8 bases. Germline V gene sequence: CDR1 SGHRS, CDR2 YFSETQ. Germline trimming cut 0 bases from V and 6 bases from J; bases unmatched to any gene: 2. CDR3 length: 14 amino acids. The DNA for the CDR3 is TGCGCCAGCAGCTTGGGCGGGGGGAGCAATGAGCAGTTCTTC. Protein sequence: CASSLGGGSNEQFF.

V and J are TRBV18 and TRBJ1-4; TRBD1 agrees at 7 bases. From germline, CDR1 is KGHSH and CDR2 LQKENI. The CDR3 has 14 amino acids. V shed 4 bases and J 7 bases; nucleotides not matched to a gene: 6. The CDR3 reads CASSLDRASEKLFF. CDR3 nucleotide sequence: TGTGCCAGCTCACTCGACAGGGCATCTGAAAAACTGTTTTTT. The variable domain in full, with the rest retrieved from reference TRBV18 and TRBJ1-4, is NAGVMQNPRHLVRRRGQEARLRCSPMKGHSHVYWYRQLPEEGLKFMVYLQKENIIDESGMPKERFSAEFPKEGPSILRIQQVVRGDSAAYFCASSLDRASEKLFFGSGTQLSVL.

This clone came up a few times. This rearrangement joins TRBV5-4 to TRBJ2-1; D ambiguous. V shed 2 bases and J shed 6 bases, with 3 bases lying between them. The CDR3 runs 11 residues. The germline gives CDR1 SGHNT, CDR2 YYREEE (reference sequence). The CDR3 region has the DNA TGTGCCAGCAGCTTTATCAATGAGCAGTTCTTC. Its protein is CASSFINEQFF.

The rearrangement uses TRBV6-5 and TRBJ2-7, with 9 bases matching TRBD1. The CDR3 is 15 amino acids. Trimming at V came to 0 bases and at J to 6 bases, leaving 6 bases not matched to a gene. CDR1 and CDR2 from the germline V gene are MNHEY and SVGAGI. CDR3 region: CASSYSTGTGTEQYF. Here the CDR3 DNA reads TGTGCCAGCAGTTACTCAACCGGGACAGGGACCGAGCAGTACTTC.

The CDR3 sequence: CASSPRGNEQYF. The CDR3 DNA sequence: TGTGCCAGCTCACCAAGGGGGAACGAGCAGTACTTC. The chain has TRBV18 and TRBJ2-7; tentative D call: TRBD1 (6 bases). The V gene's germline CDR1 is KGHSH and CDR2 LQKENI. Trimming took off 2 bases at V and 5 bases at J, with 7 bases between the two ends. The CDR3 is made up of 12 amino acids.

The table lists this clone with a count of one. The CDR3 sequence: CAWSVGRGHGYTF. CDR3 bases: TGTGCCTGGAGTGTGGGTAGGGGGCATGGCTACACCTTC. The chain carries TRBV30 and TRBJ1-2; 7 nucleotides agree with TRBD1. CDR1 is GTSNPN and CDR2 is SVGIG in the germline V gene (reference sequence). This CDR3 spans 13 amino acids. V lost 0 bases, J lost 6 bases, and 4 bases stayed unmatched.

The V gene is TRBV2, the J gene TRBJ2-5, with TRBD2 matching over 8 bases. Losses at the gene ends were 0 bases for V and 2 bases for J; bases not matched to a gene: 11. This CDR3 has 18 amino acids. Germline values: CDR1 SNHLY, CDR2 FYNNEI. This chain's CDR3 is CASSEALQWSGGQETQYF. CDR3 bases: TGTGCCAGCAGTGAAGCGCTTCAATGGAGCGGGGGACAAGAGACCCAGTACTTC. Complete variable domain (other parts from reference TRBV2 and TRBJ2-5): EPEVTQTPSHQVTQMGQEVILRCVPISNHLYFYWYRQILGQKVEFLVSFYNNEISEKSEIFDDQFSVERPDGSNFTLKIRSTKLEDSAMYFCASSEALQWSGGQETQYFGPGTRLLVL.